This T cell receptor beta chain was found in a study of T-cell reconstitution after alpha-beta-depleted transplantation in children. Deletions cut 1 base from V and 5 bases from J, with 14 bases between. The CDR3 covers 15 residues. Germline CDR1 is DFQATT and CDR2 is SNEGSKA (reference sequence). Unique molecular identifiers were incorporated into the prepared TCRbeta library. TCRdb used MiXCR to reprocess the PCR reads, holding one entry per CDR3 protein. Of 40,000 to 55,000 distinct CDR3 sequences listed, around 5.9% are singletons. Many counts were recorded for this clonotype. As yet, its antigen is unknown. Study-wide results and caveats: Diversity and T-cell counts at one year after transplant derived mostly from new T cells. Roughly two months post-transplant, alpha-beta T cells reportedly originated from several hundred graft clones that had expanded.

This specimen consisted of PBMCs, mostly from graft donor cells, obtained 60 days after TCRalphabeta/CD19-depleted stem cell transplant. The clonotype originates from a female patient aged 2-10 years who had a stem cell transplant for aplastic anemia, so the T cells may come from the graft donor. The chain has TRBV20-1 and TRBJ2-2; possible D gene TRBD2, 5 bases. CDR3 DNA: TGCAGTGCTAGAGGGGAGCGGAAGGGTACCGGGGAGCTGTTTTTT. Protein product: CSARGERKGTGELFF.